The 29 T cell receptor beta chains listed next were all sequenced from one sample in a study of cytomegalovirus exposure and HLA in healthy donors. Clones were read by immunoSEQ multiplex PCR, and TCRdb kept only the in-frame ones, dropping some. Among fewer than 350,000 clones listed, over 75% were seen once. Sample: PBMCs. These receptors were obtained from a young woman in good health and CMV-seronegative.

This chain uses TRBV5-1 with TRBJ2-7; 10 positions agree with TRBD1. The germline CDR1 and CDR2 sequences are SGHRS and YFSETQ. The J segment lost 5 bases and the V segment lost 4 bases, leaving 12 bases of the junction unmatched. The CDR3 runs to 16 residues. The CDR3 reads CASSPRFWDRGHEQYF. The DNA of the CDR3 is TGCGCCAGCAGCCCTAGGTTCTGGGACAGGGGCCACGAGCAGTACTTC.

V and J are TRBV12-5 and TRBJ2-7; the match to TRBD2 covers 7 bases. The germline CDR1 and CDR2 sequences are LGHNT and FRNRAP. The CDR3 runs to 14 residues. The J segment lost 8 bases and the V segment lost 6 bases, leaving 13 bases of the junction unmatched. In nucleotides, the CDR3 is TGTGCTAGTGGCTCGGACGGGGGGTCCGCTAAGCAGTACTTC. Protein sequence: CASGSDGGSAKQYF.

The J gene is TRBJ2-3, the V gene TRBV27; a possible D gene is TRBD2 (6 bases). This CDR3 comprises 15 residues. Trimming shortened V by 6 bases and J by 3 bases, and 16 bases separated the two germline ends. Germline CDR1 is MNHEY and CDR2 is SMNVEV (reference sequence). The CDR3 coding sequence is TGTGCCAGCAGGATTGGCGGGATCGTAACAGATACGCAGTATTTT. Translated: CASRIGGIVTDTQYF.

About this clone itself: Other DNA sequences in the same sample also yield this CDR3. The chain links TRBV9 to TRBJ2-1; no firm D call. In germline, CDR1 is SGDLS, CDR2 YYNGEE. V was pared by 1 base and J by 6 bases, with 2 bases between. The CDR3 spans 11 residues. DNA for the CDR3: TGTGCCAGCAGCGTACTCAATGAGCAGTTCTTC. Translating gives CASSVLNEQFF.

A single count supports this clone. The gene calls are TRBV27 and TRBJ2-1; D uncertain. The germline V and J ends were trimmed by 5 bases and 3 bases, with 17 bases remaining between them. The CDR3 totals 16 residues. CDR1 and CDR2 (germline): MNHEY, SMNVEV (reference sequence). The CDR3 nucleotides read TGTGCCAGCAGTCCCGAACCTGACTTGCTCTACAATGAGCAGTTCTTC. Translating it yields CASSPEPDLLYNEQFF.

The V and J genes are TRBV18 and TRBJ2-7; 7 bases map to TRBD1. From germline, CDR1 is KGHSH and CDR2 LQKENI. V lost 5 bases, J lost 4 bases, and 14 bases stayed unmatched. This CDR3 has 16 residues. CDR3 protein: CASSSPNQTGIYEQYF. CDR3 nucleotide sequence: TGTGCCAGCTCATCTCCAAACCAGACAGGGATTTACGAGCAGTACTTC.

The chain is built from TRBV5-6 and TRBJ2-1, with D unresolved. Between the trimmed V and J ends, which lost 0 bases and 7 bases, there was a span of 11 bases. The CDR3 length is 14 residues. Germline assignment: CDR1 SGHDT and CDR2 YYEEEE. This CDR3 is CASSLDLGWNEQFF. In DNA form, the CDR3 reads TGTGCCAGCAGCTTGGACCTAGGCTGGAATGAGCAGTTCTTC.

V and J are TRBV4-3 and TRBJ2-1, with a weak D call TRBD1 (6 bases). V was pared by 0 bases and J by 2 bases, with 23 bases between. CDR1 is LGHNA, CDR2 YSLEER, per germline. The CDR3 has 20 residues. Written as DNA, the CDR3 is TGCGCCAGCAGCCAAGATGGCTTGGTTCTACCAGGGGCCCCCTACAATGAGCAGTTCTTC. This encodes CASSQDGLVLPGAPYNEQFF.

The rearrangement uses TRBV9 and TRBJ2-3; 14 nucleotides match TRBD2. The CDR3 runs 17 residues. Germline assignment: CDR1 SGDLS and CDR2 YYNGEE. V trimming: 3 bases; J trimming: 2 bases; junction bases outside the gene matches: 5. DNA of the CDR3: TGTGCCAGCAGCGCACGACTAGCGGGAGGGTTCACAGATACGCAGTATTTT. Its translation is CASSARLAGGFTDTQYF.

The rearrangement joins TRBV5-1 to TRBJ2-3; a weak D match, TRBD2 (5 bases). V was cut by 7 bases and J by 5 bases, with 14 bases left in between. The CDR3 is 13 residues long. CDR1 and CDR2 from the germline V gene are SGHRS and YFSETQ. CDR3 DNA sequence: TGCGCCAGCGCGGGCCTAGGGAAAGATACGCAGTATTTT. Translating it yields CASAGLGKDTQYF.

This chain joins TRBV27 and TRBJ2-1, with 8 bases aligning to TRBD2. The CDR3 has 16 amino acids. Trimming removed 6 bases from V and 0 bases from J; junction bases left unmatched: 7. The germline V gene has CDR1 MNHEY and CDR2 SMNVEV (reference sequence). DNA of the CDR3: TGTGCCAGCAGATTTAGCGGGAAGAGCTCCTACAATGAGCAGTTCTTC. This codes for CASRFSGKSSYNEQFF.

Here the CDR3 reads CASSSADRDYGYTF. The CDR3 DNA reads TGTGCCAGCAGTTCAGCAGACAGGGACTATGGCTACACCTTC. V and J are TRBV28 and TRBJ1-2, with TRBD1 identical over 7 bases. V was clipped by 4 bases and J by 3 bases; unmatched bases: 5. CDR1 is MDHEN and CDR2 is SYDVKM in the germline V gene. CDR3 length: 14 residues.

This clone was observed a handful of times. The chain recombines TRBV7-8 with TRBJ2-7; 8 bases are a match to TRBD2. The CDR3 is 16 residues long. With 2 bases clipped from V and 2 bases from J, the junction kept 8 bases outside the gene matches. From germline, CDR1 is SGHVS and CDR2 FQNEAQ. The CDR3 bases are TGTGCCAGCAGCTTATCCGCCGGGACTAGGACCTACGAGCAGTACTTC. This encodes CASSLSAGTRTYEQYF.

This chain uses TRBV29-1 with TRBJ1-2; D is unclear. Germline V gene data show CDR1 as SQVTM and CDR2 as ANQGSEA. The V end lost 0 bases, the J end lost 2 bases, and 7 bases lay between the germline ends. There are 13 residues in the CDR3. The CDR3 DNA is TGCAGCGTTGAAGATGGACTAAACTATGGCTACACCTTC. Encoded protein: CSVEDGLNYGYTF.

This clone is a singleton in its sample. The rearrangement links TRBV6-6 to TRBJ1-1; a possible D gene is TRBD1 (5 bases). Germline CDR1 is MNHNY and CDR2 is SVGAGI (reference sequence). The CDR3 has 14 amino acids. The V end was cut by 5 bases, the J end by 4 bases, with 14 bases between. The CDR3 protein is CASSTRDGGTEAFF. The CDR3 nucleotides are TGTGCCAGCAGTACGCGGGATGGGGGCACTGAAGCTTTCTTT.

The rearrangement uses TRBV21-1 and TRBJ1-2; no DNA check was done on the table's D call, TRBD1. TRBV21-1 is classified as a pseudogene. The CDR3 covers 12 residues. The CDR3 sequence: CASSKGWTGVAF. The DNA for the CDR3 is TGTGCCAGCAGCAAAGGGTGGACAGGGGTTGCCTTC.

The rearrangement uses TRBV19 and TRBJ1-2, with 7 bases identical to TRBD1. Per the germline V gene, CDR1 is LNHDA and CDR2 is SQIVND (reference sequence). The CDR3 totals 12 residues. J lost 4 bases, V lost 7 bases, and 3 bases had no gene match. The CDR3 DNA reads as TGTGCCAGTACGACAGGGCTCTATGGCTACACCTTC. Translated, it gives CASTTGLYGYTF.

In DNA form, the CDR3 reads TGTGCCAGCAGTGCCATACCCGGGACAGGTTTCCACTATGGCTACACCTTC. This translates into CASSAIPGTGFHYGYTF. The gene calls are TRBV27 and TRBJ1-2, with 8 bases matching TRBD1. Germline CDR1 is MNHEY and CDR2 is SMNVEV (reference sequence). The CDR3 contains 17 residues. V shed 5 bases and J 3 bases; nucleotides not matched to a gene: 14.

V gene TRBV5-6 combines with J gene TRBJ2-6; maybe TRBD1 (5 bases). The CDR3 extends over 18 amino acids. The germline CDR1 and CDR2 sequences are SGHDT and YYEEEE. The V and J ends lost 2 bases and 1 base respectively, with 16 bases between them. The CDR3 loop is CASSFGGAGYSGANVLTF. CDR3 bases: TGTGCCAGCAGCTTCGGTGGGGCAGGGTATTCTGGGGCCAACGTCCTGACTTTC.

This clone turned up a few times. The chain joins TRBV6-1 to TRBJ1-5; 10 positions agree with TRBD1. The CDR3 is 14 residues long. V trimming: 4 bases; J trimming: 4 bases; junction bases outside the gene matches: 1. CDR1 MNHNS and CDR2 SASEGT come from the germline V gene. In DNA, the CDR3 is TGTGCCAGCAGTGTGGGACAGGGGAATCAGCCCCAGCATTTT. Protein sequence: CASSVGQGNQPQHF.

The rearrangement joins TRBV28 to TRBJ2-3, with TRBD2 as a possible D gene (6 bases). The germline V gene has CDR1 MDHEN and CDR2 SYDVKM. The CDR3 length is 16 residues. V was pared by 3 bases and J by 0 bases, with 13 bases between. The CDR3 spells CASSFPPGLSTDTQYF. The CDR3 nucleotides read TGTGCCAGCAGTTTTCCCCCGGGACTTAGCACAGATACGCAGTATTTT.

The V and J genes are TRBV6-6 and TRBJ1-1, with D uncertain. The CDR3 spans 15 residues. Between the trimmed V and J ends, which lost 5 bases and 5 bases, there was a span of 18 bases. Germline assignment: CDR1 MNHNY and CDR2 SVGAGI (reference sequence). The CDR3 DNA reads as TGTGCCAGCAGTCCAACAGAGGCAAAGCGGACTGAAGCTTTCTTT. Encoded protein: CASSPTEAKRTEAFF.

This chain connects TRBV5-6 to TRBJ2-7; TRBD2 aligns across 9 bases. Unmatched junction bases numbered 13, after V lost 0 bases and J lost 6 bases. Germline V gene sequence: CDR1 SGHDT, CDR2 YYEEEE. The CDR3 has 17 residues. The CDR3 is CASSLGVAGALRGEQYF. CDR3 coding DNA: TGTGCCAGCAGCTTGGGAGTAGCGGGAGCCCTCCGCGGCGAGCAGTACTTC.

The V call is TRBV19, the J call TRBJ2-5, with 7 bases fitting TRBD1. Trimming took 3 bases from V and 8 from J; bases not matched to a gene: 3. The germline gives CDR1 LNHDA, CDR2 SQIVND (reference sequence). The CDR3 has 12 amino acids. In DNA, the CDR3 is TGTGCCAGTAGTATCTCAGGGGGTACCCAGTACTTC. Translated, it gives CASSISGGTQYF. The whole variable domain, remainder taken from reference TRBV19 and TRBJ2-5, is DGGITQSPKYLFRKEGQNVTLSCEQNLNHDAMYWYRQDPGQGLRLIYYSQIVNDFQKGDIAEGYSVSREKKESFPLTVTSAQKNPTAFYLCASSISGGTQYFGPGTRLLVL.

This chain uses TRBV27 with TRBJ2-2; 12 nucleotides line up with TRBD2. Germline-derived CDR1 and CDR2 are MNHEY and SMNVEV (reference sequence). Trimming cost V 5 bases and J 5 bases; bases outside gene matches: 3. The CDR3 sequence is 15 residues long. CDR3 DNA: TGTGCCAGCAGTAGCGGACTAGCGGGAACCGGGGAGCTGTTTTTT. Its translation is CASSSGLAGTGELFF.

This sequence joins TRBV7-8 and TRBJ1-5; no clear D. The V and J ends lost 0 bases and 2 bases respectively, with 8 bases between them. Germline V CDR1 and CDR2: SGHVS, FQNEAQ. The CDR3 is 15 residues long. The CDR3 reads CASSLAGIGNQPQHF. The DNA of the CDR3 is TGTGCCAGCAGCTTAGCTGGTATAGGCAATCAGCCCCAGCATTTT.

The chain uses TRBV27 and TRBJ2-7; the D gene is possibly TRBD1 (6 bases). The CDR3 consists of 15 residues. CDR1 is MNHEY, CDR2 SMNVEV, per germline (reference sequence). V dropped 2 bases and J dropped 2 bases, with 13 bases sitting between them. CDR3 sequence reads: CASSLGGQYPYEQYF. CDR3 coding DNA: TGTGCCAGCAGTTTAGGTGGACAGTACCCCTACGAGCAGTACTTC.

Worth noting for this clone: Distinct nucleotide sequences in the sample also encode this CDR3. The CDR3 nucleotides read TGTGCCAGCAGTTACTCAGCGGGGAATCAGCCCCAGCATTTT. Amino acid sequence: CASSYSAGNQPQHF. The chain recombines TRBV6-5 with TRBJ1-5; D is unclear. The CDR3 loop spans 14 amino acids. Trimming cost V 0 bases and J 4 bases, with 7 bases left between them. CDR1 and CDR2 (germline): MNHEY, SVGAGI.

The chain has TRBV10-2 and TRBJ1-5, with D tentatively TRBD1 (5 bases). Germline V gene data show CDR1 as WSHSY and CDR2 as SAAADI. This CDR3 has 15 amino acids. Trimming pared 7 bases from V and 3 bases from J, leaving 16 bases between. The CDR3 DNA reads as TGCGCCAGCAAAGAGACAGATCCCGCCAATCAGCCCCAGCATTTT. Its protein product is CASKETDPANQPQHF.